These 27 T cell receptor beta chains share one sample of origin, sequenced in a study of post-analysis software for immune sequencing data. Study-wide points: TRBV5-6, TRBV5-1 and TRBV20-1 belonged to a set of roughly 5 TRBV segments that were more frequent in patients than controls.

These receptors' targets are unknown. Tagging with unique molecular identifiers was a feature of the TCR beta cDNA libraries. MiXCR, run by TCRdb on the PCR reads, gives a single entry per CDR3 protein. Of hundreds of thousands of distinct CDR3 sequences in the sample, 30% were seen once. The sample taken for sequencing was blood. These receptors originate from a girl aged 5 to 17 with multiple sclerosis.

The V gene is TRBV18, the J gene TRBJ2-2, with D perhaps given as TRBD1 or TRBD2 (5 bases each). Trimming pared 6 bases from V and 3 bases from J, leaving 11 bases between. Germline V gives CDR1 KGHSH, CDR2 LQKENI. This CDR3 is built from 14 residues. DNA of the CDR3: TGTGCCAGCTCGTATCGAGGGGACACCGGGGAGCTGTTTTTT. Translated: CASSYRGDTGELFF.

V usage is TRBV12-3 or TRBV12-4 and J usage is TRBJ2-5; 9 bases map to TRBD1. TRBJ2-7 matches the DNA end more closely, so the J call is doubtful. The CDR3 is made up of 14 amino acids. The CDR3 DNA reads as TGTGCCAGCAGATACGGACAGGGGATCGGCGAGCAGTACTTC. It translates to CASRYGQGIGEQYF.

A few counts support this clonotype. The chain couples TRBV6-2 or TRBV6-3 to TRBJ1-5, with TRBD1 as a possible D gene (5 bases). This CDR3 region has 14 residues. V was cut by 8 bases and J by 5 bases, with 16 bases left in between. Looked up from germline, CDR1 is MNHEY and CDR2 is SVGEGT. The CDR3 bases are TGTGCCAGCTCCCTGGGGGACGGGGATCAGCCCCAGCATTTT. It yields the protein CASSLGDGDQPQHF.

V is TRBV5-1 and J is TRBJ1-2; tentative D call: TRBD1 (6 bases). The ends were cut back, 4 bases at V and 6 bases at J, with 10 bases in the middle. The CDR3 is made up of 12 amino acids. CDR1 SGHRS and CDR2 YFSETQ come from the germline V gene. The CDR3 spells CASSATGNGYTF. The CDR3 DNA reads as TGCGCCAGCAGCGCAACAGGGAATGGCTACACCTTC.

This clonotype came up a few times. The V gene is TRBV15, the J gene TRBJ2-3; D possibly matches TRBD1 or TRBD2 (5 bases each). The CDR3 is 17 residues long. V was cut by 1 base and J by 4 bases, with 18 bases left in between. Germline V gene lookup returns CDR1 LNHNV and CDR2 YYDKDF (reference sequence). This CDR3 is CATSRVGTPQDPDTQYF. The CDR3 nucleotides are TGTGCCACCAGCAGAGTCGGGACCCCTCAGGATCCAGATACGCAGTATTTT.

This clonotype has more than one count but fewer than ten. The rearrangement uses TRBV5-1 and TRBJ2-1; TRBD1 or TRBD2 may be the D gene (6 bases each). The V gene's germline CDR1 is SGHRS and CDR2 YFSETQ. V was shortened by 2 bases and J by 4 bases, with 13 bases between the two germline ends. The CDR3 spans 15 residues. CDR3: CASSFPGAGYNEQFF. As DNA, the CDR3 is TGCGCCAGCAGCTTCCCGGGGGCGGGATACAATGAGCAGTTCTTC.

The rearrangement links TRBV16 to TRBJ2-3, with D hard to call. Trimming took off 3 bases at V and 1 base at J, with 11 bases between the two ends. The length of the CDR3 is 15 residues. Germline lookup yields CDR1 KGHSY and CDR2 FQNENV. CDR3 bases: TGTGCCAGCAGCCATCGACCAAGTCGCACAGATACGCAGTATTTT. Protein sequence: CASSHRPSRTDTQYF.

This clonotype came up a few times. V usage is TRBV20-1 and J usage is TRBJ2-7; TRBD2 matches at 8 bases. Trimming at V came to 1 base and at J to 1 base, leaving 6 bases not matched to a gene. Germline loops: CDR1 DFQATT, CDR2 SNEGSKA (reference sequence). CDR3 size: 15 residues. DNA of the CDR3: TGCAGTGCTAGAGGGTCCGGACTAGCTTCCTACGAGCAGTACTTC. This encodes CSARGSGLASYEQYF.

This chain uses TRBV5-5 with TRBJ2-7; tentatively, D is TRBD1 (5 bases). The CDR3 spans 13 residues. V was trimmed by 3 bases and J by 7 bases, leaving 14 bases between them. Germline CDR1 and CDR2: SGHKS and YYEKEE (reference sequence). This CDR3 is CASSWGILREQYF. The CDR3 DNA follows: TGTGCCAGCAGCTGGGGCATCCTGCGGGAGCAGTACTTC.

J is TRBJ2-3 and V is TRBV6-6, with TRBD1 as a possible D gene (6 bases). V was clipped by 5 bases and J by 3 bases, with 15 bases between them. CDR3 length: 15 residues. Germline CDR1 and CDR2: MNHNY and SVGAGI (reference sequence). The CDR3 sequence is CASSAILQGTDTQYF. In DNA form, the CDR3 reads TGTGCCAGCAGTGCAATCTTACAGGGAACAGATACGCAGTATTTT.

The chain has TRBV5-1 and TRBJ2-7; perhaps TRBD1 as D (6 bases). This CDR3 is 14 amino acids long. V lost 3 bases and J lost 2, with 12 bases in between. The germline gives CDR1 SGHRS, CDR2 YFSETQ. The CDR3 nucleotides are TGCGCCAGCAGCTGGGGGACATTCGCCTACGAGCAGTACTTC. Translation gives CASSWGTFAYEQYF. The entire variable domain, with the rest obtained from reference TRBV5-1 and TRBJ2-7, is as follows: KAGVTQTPRYLIKTRGQQVTLSCSPISGHRSVSWYQQTPGQGLQFLFEYFSETQRNKGNFPGRFSGRQFSNSRSEMNVSTLELGDSALYLCASSWGTFAYEQYFGPGTRLTVT.

The V call is TRBV7-9, the J call TRBJ2-1; D may match TRBD1 or TRBD2 (5 bases each). This CDR3 comprises 16 residues. The germline V gene has CDR1 SEHNR and CDR2 FQNEAQ (reference sequence). Trimming took 4 bases from V and 0 from J, leaving 13 bases between them. DNA for the CDR3: TGTGCCAGCAGCTCGGGGACGGGGAGCTCCTACAATGAGCAGTTCTTC. Encoded protein: CASSSGTGSSYNEQFF.

The gene calls are TRBV6-1 and TRBJ1-2, with 10 bases lining up with TRBD1. There are 16 residues in the CDR3. J was trimmed by 0 bases and V by 6 bases; bases with no gene match: 7. Germline lookup yields CDR1 MNHNS and CDR2 SASEGT. CDR3 in DNA: TGTGCCAGCAGCCGGGACAGGGGTAGGGCTAACTATGGCTACACCTTC. This codes for CASSRDRGRANYGYTF.

The CDR3 DNA follows: TGCAGTGCTCAAAATCCGGACAGTTACGAGCAGTACTTC. The encoded protein is CSAQNPDSYEQYF. The gene calls are TRBV20-1 and TRBJ2-7, with TRBD1 as a possible D gene (6 bases). The V gene lost 5 bases and the J gene lost 4 bases, with 15 bases spanning the gap. Per germline, CDR1 DFQATT and CDR2 SNEGSKA (reference sequence). CDR3 length equals 13 residues.

The rearrangement uses TRBV29-1 and TRBJ2-1, with D possibly called TRBD1 or TRBD2 (5 bases each). Germline V gene lookup returns CDR1 SQVTM and CDR2 ANQGSEA. V shed 2 bases and J shed 2 bases, with 16 bases lying between them. The CDR3 covers 16 residues. The CDR3 DNA is TGCAGCGTTGAACCACCGGGACCGAGGGCCTACAATGAGCAGTTCTTC. As protein: CSVEPPGPRAYNEQFF.

This clonotype came up a few times. This chain joins TRBV7-9 and TRBJ1-1; unclear D gene. CDR1 is SEHNR, CDR2 FQNEAQ, per germline (reference sequence). The CDR3 is 12 residues long. The ends were cut back, 1 base at V and 6 bases at J, with 6 bases in the middle. CDR3 protein: CASSLGPSEAFF. The CDR3 DNA reads TGTGCCAGCAGCTTAGGGCCCTCTGAAGCTTTCTTT.

This clonotype was seen repeatedly, ten times or more. The chain links TRBV10-3 to TRBJ2-7; D uncertain. The germline CDR1 and CDR2 sequences are ENHRY and SYGVKD. The CDR3 is 13 residues long. V was cut by 7 bases and J by 1 base, with 11 bases left in between. CDR3 DNA: TGTGCCATCAACGAGCAACTATCCTACGAGCAGTACTTC. Its protein product is CAINEQLSYEQYF.

This clonotype appeared a few times. The CDR3 DNA is TGTGCCAGCAGCCCTGGACAGGGGCCGTCTCTCTATGAGCAGTACTTC. Translation gives CASSPGQGPSLYEQYF. V and J are TRBV6-5 and TRBJ2-5; 9 bases line up with TRBD1. Trimming at V came to 6 bases and at J to 11 bases, leaving 19 bases not matched to a gene. This CDR3 contains 16 residues. Germline-derived CDR1 and CDR2 are MNHEY and SVGAGI.

This clonotype appeared many times. The chain recombines TRBV29-1 with TRBJ2-7; no definite D call. The CDR3 runs 13 residues. The V and J ends lost 5 bases and 1 base respectively, with 12 bases between them. CDR1 and CDR2 from the germline V gene are SQVTM and ANQGSEA. The CDR3 loop is CSVSRAPSYEQYF. CDR3 coding DNA: TGCAGCGTTTCCCGAGCGCCTTCCTACGAGCAGTACTTC.

The chain recombines TRBV6-5 with TRBJ2-6; D is perhaps TRBD1 (5 bases). The CDR3 runs 15 residues. CDR1 is MNHEY, CDR2 SVGAGI, per germline. V was cut by 2 bases and J by 0 bases, with 5 bases left in between. CDR3 sequence reads: CASSYQGSGANVLTF. The CDR3 DNA sequence: TGTGCCAGCAGTTACCAGGGCTCTGGGGCCAACGTCCTGACTTTC.

V is TRBV12-3 or TRBV12-4 and J is TRBJ2-5; 8 bases are shared with TRBD1. The V segment lost 5 bases and the J segment 1 base; nucleotides outside the gene matches: 3. This CDR3 contains 14 residues. In DNA, the CDR3 is TGTGCCAGCAGTAAAACAGGGGGCCAAGAGACCCAGTACTTC. Its translation: CASSKTGGQETQYF.

This clonotype occurred a few times. This chain links TRBV4-1 with TRBJ2-1, with 7 bases identical to TRBD2. V was clipped by 3 bases and J by 4 bases; unmatched bases: 3. CDR3 length: 14 residues. Germline values: CDR1 MGHRA, CDR2 YSYEKL. Here the CDR3 DNA reads TGCGCCAGCAGCCAGGGGACTAATTACAATGAGCAGTTCTTC. Translating it yields CASSQGTNYNEQFF.

This clonotype has just a few counts. The chain uses TRBV2 and TRBJ2-5, with 10 positions matching TRBD1. The CDR3 is made up of 15 amino acids. The germline CDR1 and CDR2 sequences are SNHLY and FYNNEI. V lost 4 bases to trimming and J lost 7 bases; unmatched junction nucleotides: 9. CDR3 protein: CASSARFGQGGTQYF. CDR3 nucleotide sequence: TGTGCCAGCAGTGCGAGGTTCGGACAGGGGGGGACCCAGTACTTC.

This clonotype was counted a few times. The CDR3 DNA reads as TGTGCCAGCAGCCCCGGCCGATTCTCTCAGCCCCAGCATTTT. This translates into CASSPGRFSQPQHF. The rearrangement links TRBV27 to TRBJ1-5, with no clear D. V lost 6 bases and J lost 6, with 15 bases in between. Germline lookup yields CDR1 MNHEY and CDR2 SMNVEV (reference sequence). CDR3 length: 14 amino acids.

The chain employs TRBV4-1 and TRBJ2-2, with D perhaps TRBD1 or TRBD2 (6 bases each). The V gene lost 0 bases and the J gene lost 0 bases, with 11 bases spanning the gap. The germline V gene encodes CDR1 MGHRA and CDR2 YSYEKL. This CDR3 region has 17 residues. Here the CDR3 reads CASSQDNGGANTGELFF. Written as DNA, the CDR3 is TGCGCCAGCAGCCAAGATAACGGGGGCGCGAACACCGGGGAGCTGTTTTTT.

This clonotype was seen ten or more times. The rearrangement joins TRBV12-3 or TRBV12-4 to TRBJ1-2; TRBD1 might be the D (5 bases). The CDR3 spans 12 residues. V was pared by 3 bases and J by 7 bases, with 9 bases between. The CDR3: CASSFPGGGYTF. The DNA for the CDR3 is TGTGCCAGCAGTTTCCCCGGGGGTGGCTACACCTTC.

This clonotype was picked up a small number of times. This rearrangement joins TRBV20-1 to TRBJ2-1, with 14 bases matching TRBD2. With 5 bases clipped from V and 5 bases from J, the junction kept 2 bases outside the gene matches. The CDR3 extends over 14 amino acids. CDR1 is DFQATT and CDR2 is SNEGSKA in the germline V gene (reference sequence). DNA for the CDR3: TGCAGTGCTGAGACTAGCGGGGGGGACAATGAGCAGTTCTTC. It encodes CSAETSGGDNEQFF.